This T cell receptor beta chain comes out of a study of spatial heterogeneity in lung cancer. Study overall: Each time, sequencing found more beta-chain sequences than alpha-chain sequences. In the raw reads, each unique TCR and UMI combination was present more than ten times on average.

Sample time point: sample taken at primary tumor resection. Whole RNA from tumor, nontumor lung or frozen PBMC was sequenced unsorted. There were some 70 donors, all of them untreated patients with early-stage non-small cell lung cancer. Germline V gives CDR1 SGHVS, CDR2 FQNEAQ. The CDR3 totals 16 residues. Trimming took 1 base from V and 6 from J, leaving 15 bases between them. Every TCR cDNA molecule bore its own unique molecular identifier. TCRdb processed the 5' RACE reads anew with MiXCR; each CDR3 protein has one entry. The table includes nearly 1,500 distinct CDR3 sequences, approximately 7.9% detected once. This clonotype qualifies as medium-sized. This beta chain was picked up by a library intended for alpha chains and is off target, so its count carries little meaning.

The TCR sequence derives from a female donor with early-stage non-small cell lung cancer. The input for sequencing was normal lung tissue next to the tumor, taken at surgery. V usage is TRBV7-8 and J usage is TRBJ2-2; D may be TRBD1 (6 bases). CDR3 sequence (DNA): TGTGCCAGCAGCTTAGAGTGGGACAAGGGGCCCGGGGAGCTGTTTTTT. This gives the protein CASSLEWDKGPGELFF.